This passage covers 8 T cell receptor beta chains from one sample sequenced in a study of blood T cell repertoires in COVID-19. Only in-frame clones appear in the TCRdb table, and some are missing; sequencing was by immunoSEQ multiplex PCR. This table holds about 160,000 clones, approximately 81% found once. Material: peripheral blood. Receptor source: a man aged 18 to 30 with active or convalescent COVID-19.

CDR3 nucleotide sequence: TGTGCCAGCAGCTTTTGGGCCCGCACAGATACGCAGTATTTT. This codes for CASSFWARTDTQYF. The rearrangement uses TRBV5-4 and TRBJ2-3; D unresolved. Deletions cut 2 bases from V and 1 base from J, with 8 bases between. This CDR3 is 14 amino acids long. From germline, CDR1 is SGHNT and CDR2 YYREEE (reference sequence).

The rearrangement uses TRBV5-8 and TRBJ1-1; a weak D match, TRBD1 (6 bases). Germline values: CDR1 SGHTS, CDR2 YDEGEE. The CDR3 extends over 17 amino acids. Trimming took off 4 bases at V and 3 bases at J, with 22 bases between the two ends. The CDR3 reads CASSVIRDNFEDTEAFF. CDR3 DNA: TGTGCCAGCAGCGTAATCCGGGACAACTTCGAGGACACTGAAGCTTTCTTT.

The V and J genes are TRBV4-1 and TRBJ1-2; D perhaps matches TRBD1 (6 bases). The CDR3 totals 17 residues. Germline-derived CDR1 and CDR2 are MGHRA and YSYEKL. Trimming stripped 3 bases from V and 1 base from J, with 18 bases between. The CDR3 protein is CASSQIIGGSVNYGYTF. CDR3 DNA sequence: TGCGCCAGCAGCCAGATAATAGGGGGATCCGTTAACTATGGCTACACCTTC.

J is TRBJ1-1 and V is TRBV18; TRBD1 matches 7 bases. V dropped 6 bases and J dropped 3; count of bases not matched to a gene: 10. The V gene's germline CDR1 is KGHSH and CDR2 LQKENI. The CDR3 contains 15 residues. CDR3 sequence reads: CASSKTGSLDTEAFF. The CDR3 DNA sequence: TGTGCCAGCTCTAAGACAGGGTCTCTCGACACTGAAGCTTTCTTT.

The V call is TRBV9, the J call TRBJ1-4; D possibly corresponds to TRBD1 (6 bases). The V and J ends lost 0 bases and 8 bases respectively, with 23 bases between them. CDR1 is SGDLS, CDR2 YYNGEE, per germline. The CDR3 loop spans 18 amino acids. The CDR3 loop reads CASSVEGTTGLSAEKLFF. The CDR3 coding sequence is TGTGCCAGCAGCGTAGAGGGGACCACAGGGTTGTCGGCAGAAAAACTGTTTTTT. The full variable domain, in which reference TRBV9 and TRBJ1-4 provide the parts outside the CDR3, is DSGVTQTPKHLITATGQRVTLRCSPRSGDLSVYWYQQSLDQGLQFLIQYYNGEERAKGNILERFSAQQFPDLHSELNLSSLELGDSALYFCASSVEGTTGLSAEKLFFGSGTQLSVL.

The rearrangement joins TRBV27 to TRBJ1-6; D may be TRBD1 (5 bases). CDR3 size: 16 residues. V was shortened by 1 base and J by 2 bases, with 9 bases between the two germline ends. CDR1 and CDR2 (germline): MNHEY, SMNVEV (reference sequence). Here the CDR3 reads CASSLLAGTYNSPLHF. The CDR3 region has the DNA TGTGCCAGCAGTTTATTGGCAGGGACCTATAATTCACCCCTCCACTTT.

This chain joins TRBV4-1 and TRBJ2-1; D is perhaps TRBD2 (5 bases). From germline, CDR1 is MGHRA and CDR2 YSYEKL. This CDR3 has 14 residues. V was shortened by 5 bases and J by 7 bases, with 15 bases between the two germline ends. The CDR3 is CASSYGLTGNEQFF. In DNA, the CDR3 is TGCGCCAGCAGCTACGGACTTACTGGGAATGAGCAGTTCTTC.

V gene TRBV7-8 combines with J gene TRBJ2-5; 8 nucleotides line up with TRBD2. Per the germline V gene, CDR1 is SGHVS and CDR2 is FQNEAQ. The CDR3 spans 15 residues. The J segment lost 4 bases and the V segment lost 1 base, leaving 5 bases of the junction unmatched. The CDR3 loop reads CASSLVSSGLETQYF. The CDR3 coding sequence is TGTGCCAGCAGCTTAGTTTCTAGCGGGTTAGAGACCCAGTACTTC. Filled out from reference TRBV7-8 and TRBJ2-5, the complete variable domain reads GAGVSQSPRYKVAKRGQDVALRCDPISGHVSLFWYQQALGQGPEFLTYFQNEAQLDKSGLPSDRFFAERPEGSVSTLKIQRTQQEDSAVYLCASSLVSSGLETQYFGPGTRLLVL.